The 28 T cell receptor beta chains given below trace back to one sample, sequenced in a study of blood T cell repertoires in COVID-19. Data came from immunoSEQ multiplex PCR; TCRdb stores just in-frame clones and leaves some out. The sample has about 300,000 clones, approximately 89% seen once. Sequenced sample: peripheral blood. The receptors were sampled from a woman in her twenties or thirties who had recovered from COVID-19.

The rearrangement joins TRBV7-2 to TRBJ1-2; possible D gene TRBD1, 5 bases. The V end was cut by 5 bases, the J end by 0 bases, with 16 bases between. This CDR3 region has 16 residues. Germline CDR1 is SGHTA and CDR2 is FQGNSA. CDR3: CASSLVGGRTNYGYTF. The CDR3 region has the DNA TGTGCCAGCAGCCTCGTCGGGGGGAGGACTAACTATGGCTACACCTTC.

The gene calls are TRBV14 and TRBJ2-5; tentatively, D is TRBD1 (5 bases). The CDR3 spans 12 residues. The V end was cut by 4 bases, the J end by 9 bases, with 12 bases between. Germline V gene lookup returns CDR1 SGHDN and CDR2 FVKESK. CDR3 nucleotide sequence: TGTGCCAGCAGCCGAAACCAAGGGGCCCAGTACTTC. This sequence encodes CASSRNQGAQYF.

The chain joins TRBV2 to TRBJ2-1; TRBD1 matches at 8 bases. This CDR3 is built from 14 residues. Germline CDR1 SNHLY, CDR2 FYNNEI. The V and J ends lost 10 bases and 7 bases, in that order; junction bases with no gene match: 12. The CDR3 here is CATGGTGVPNEQFF. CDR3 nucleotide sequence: TGTGCCACTGGGGGGACAGGAGTTCCGAATGAGCAGTTCTTC.

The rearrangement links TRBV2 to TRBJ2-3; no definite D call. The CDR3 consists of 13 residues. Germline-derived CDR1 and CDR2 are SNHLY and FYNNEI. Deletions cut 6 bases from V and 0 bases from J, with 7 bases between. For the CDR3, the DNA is TGTGCCAGCAGAATACGGAGCACAGATACGCAGTATTTT. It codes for CASRIRSTDTQYF.

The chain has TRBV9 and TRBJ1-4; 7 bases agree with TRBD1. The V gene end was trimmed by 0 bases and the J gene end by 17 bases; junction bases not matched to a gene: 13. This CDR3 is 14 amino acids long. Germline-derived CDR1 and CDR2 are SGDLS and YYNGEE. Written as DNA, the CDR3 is TGTGCCAGCAGCGTAGACAGGGACAGCGACTCAATTTTTTTT. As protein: CASSVDRDSDSIFF.

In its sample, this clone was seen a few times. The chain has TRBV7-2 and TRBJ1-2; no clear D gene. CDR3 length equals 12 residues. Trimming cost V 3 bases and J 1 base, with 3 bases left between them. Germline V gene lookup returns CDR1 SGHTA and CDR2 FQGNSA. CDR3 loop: CASSFGNYGYTF. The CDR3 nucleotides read TGTGCCAGCAGCTTCGGTAACTATGGCTACACCTTC.

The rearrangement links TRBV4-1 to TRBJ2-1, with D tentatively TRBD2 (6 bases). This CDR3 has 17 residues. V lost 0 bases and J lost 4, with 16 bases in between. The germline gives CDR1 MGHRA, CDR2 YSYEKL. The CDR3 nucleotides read TGCGCCAGCAGCCAAGAGACCCGGGGGACTTTTTACAATGAGCAGTTCTTC. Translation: CASSQETRGTFYNEQFF.

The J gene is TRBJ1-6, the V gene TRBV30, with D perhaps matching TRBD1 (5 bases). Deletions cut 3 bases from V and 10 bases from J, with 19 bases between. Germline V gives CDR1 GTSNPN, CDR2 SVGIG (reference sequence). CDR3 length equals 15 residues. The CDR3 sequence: CAWRLRGFRDSPLHF. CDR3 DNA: TGTGCCTGGAGGTTAAGGGGTTTTCGTGACTCACCCCTCCACTTT.

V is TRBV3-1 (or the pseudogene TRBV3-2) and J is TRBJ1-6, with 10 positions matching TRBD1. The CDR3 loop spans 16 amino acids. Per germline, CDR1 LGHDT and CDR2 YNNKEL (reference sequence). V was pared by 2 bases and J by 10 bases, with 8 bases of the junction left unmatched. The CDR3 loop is CASSQRPGTGESPLHF. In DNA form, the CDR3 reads TGTGCCAGCAGCCAACGACCCGGGACAGGGGAATCACCCCTCCACTTT.

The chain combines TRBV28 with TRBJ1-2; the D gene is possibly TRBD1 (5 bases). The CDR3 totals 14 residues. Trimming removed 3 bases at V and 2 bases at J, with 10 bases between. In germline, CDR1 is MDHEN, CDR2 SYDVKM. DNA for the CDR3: TGTGCCAGCAGTTTGGTACAGGAGAACTATGGCTACACCTTC. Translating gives CASSLVQENYGYTF.

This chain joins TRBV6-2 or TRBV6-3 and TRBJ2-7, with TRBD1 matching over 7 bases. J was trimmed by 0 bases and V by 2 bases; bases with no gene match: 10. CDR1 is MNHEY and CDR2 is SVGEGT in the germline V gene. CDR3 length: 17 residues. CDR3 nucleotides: TGTGCCAGCAGTTACCACCCCCAGGGGGTAAGCTCCTACGAGCAGTACTTC. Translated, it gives CASSYHPQGVSSYEQYF.

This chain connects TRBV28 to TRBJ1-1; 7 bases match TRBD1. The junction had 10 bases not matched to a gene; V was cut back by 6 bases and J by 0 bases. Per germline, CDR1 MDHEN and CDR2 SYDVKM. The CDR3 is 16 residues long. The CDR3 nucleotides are TGTGCCAGCAGCAGAGCAGACAGGGATTTGAACACTGAAGCTTTCTTT. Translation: CASSRADRDLNTEAFF.

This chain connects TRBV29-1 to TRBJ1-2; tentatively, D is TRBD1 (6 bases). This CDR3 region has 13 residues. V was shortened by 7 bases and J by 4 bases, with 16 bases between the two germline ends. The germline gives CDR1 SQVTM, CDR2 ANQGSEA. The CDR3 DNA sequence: TGCAGCGCCGTTGCGCAGGGGAGCTATGGCTACACCTTC. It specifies CSAVAQGSYGYTF.

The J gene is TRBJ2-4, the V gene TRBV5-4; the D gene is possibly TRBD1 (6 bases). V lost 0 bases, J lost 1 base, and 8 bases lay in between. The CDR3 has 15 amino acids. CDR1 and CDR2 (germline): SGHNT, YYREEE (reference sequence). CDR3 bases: TGTGCCAGCAGCTTGGACAGGGCGGCCAAAAACATTCAGTACTTC. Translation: CASSLDRAAKNIQYF.

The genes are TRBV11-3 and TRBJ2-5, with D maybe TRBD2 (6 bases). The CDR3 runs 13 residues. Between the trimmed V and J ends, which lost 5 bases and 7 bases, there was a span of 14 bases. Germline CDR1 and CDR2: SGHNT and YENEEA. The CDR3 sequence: CASSPTSLGTQYF. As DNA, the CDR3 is TGTGCCAGCAGCCCGACTAGTCTGGGGACCCAGTACTTC.

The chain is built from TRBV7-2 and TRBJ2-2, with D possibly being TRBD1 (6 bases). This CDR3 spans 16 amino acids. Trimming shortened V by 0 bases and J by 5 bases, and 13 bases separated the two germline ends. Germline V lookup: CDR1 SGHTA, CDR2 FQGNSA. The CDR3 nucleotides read TGTGCCAGCAGCTTAGCGCCAGGGGCGGAAACCGGGGAGCTGTTTTTT. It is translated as CASSLAPGAETGELFF. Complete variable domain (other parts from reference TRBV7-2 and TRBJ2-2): GAGVSQSPSNKVTEKGKDVELRCDPISGHTALYWYRQSLGQGLEFLIYFQGNSAPDKSGLPSDRFSAERTGGSVSTLTIQRTQQEDSAVYLCASSLAPGAETGELFFGEGSRLTVL.

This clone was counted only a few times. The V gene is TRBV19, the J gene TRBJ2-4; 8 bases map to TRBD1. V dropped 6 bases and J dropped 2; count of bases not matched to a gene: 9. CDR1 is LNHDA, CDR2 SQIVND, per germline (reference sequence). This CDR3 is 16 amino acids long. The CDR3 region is CASRPTGAFSKNIQYF. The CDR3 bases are TGTGCCAGTAGACCGACAGGGGCTTTTTCCAAAAACATTCAGTACTTC.

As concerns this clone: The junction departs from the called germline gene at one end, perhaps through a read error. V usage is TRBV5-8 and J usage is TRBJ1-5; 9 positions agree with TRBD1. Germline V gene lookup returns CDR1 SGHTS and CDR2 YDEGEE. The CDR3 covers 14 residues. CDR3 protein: CASKDRGLNQPQHF. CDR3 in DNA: TGTGCTAGCAAGGACAGGGGCCTCAATCAGCCCCAGCATTTT.

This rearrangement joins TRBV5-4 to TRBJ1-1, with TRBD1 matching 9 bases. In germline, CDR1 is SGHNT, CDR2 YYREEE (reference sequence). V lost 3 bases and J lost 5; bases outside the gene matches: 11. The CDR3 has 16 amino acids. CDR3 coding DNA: TGTGCCAGCAGCTCCGGAACCGGGACAGGGATTACTGAAGCTTTCTTT. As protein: CASSSGTGTGITEAFF.

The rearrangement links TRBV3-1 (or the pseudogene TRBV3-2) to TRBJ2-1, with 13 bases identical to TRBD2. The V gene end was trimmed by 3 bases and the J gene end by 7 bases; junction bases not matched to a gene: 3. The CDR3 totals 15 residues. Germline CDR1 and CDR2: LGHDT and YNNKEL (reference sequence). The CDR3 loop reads CASSQRTSGGNEQFF. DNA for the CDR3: TGTGCCAGCAGCCAGAGGACTAGCGGGGGTAATGAGCAGTTCTTC.

The CDR3 protein is CASSPGLAGAQETQYF. The CDR3 DNA is TGTGCCAGCAGCCCCGGGCTAGCGGGGGCCCAAGAGACCCAGTACTTC. The rearrangement joins TRBV7-2 to TRBJ2-5; 10 nucleotides agree with TRBD2. The CDR3 runs 16 residues. Germline V gene lookup returns CDR1 SGHTA and CDR2 FQGNSA. V lost 5 bases and J lost 1; bases outside the gene matches: 7.

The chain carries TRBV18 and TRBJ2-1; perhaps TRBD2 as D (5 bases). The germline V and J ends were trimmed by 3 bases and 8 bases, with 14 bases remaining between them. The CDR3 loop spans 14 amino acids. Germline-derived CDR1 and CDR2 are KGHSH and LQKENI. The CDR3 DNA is TGTGCCAGCTCACCCCGGGCCGGGATCGATGAGCAGTTCTTC. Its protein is CASSPRAGIDEQFF.

The DNA of the CDR3 is TGCAGCGTCCCAGCGGGGGACACTGAAGCTTTCTTT. This encodes CSVPAGDTEAFF. The chain carries TRBV29-1 and TRBJ1-1; D might be TRBD1 (5 bases). CDR3 length: 12 residues. Germline V gives CDR1 SQVTM, CDR2 ANQGSEA. Trimming took 6 bases from V and 3 from J, leaving 11 bases between them.

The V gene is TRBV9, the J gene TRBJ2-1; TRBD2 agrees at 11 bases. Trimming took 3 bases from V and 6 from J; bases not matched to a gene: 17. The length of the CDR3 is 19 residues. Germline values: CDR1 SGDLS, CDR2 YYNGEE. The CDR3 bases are TGTGCCAGCAGCGGACCCTTAGCGGGGGGGCCCCCATGGGGCAATGAGCAGTTCTTC. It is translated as CASSGPLAGGPPWGNEQFF.

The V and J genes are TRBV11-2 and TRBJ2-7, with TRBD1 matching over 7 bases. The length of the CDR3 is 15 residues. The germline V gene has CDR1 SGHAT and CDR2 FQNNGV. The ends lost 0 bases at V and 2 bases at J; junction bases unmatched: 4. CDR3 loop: CASSLDGTVTYEQYF. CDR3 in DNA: TGTGCCAGCAGCTTAGATGGGACAGTAACCTACGAGCAGTACTTC.

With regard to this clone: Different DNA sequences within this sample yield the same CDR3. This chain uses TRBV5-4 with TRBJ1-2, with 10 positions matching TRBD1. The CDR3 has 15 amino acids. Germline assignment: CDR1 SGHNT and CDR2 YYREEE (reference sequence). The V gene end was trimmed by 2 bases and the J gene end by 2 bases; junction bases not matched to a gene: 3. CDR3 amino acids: CASSLPDRGNYGYTF. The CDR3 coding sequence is TGTGCCAGCAGCTTACCGGACAGGGGGAACTATGGCTACACCTTC.

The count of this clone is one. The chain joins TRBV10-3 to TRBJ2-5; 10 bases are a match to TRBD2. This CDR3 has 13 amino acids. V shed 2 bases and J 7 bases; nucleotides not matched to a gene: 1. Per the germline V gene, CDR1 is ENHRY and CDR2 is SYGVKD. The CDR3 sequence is CAISEASGGTQYF. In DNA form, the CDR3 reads TGTGCCATCAGTGAGGCTAGCGGGGGGACCCAGTACTTC.

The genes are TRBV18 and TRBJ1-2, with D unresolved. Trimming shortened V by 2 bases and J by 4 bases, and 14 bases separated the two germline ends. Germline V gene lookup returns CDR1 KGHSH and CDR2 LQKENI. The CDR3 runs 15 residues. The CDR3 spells CASSPVSERSYGYTF. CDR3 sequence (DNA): TGTGCCAGCTCACCAGTCTCTGAAAGGAGCTATGGCTACACCTTC.